These 29 T cell receptor beta chains came from one sample sequenced in a study of T cells in Graves' hyperthyroidism and ophthalmopathy. Amplification yielded TCR beta CDR3 regions, with RNA transcripts as the source. HTBI primers were used for first-round RT-PCR of the TCR CDR3. TCRdb fed the multiplex PCR reads into MiXCR, producing one record per CDR3 protein. The table has about 380,000 distinct CDR3 sequences, less than 20% seen once; the top ten hold 40% to 45%. Sequenced material: blood. All receptors come from a man younger than 35 with Graves' ophthalmopathy.

The chain employs TRBV7-3 and TRBJ2-7; 14 bases map to TRBD2. V was clipped by 5 bases and J by 7 bases; unmatched bases: 10. Germline V lookup: CDR1 SGHTA, CDR2 FQGTGA. CDR3 length equals 16 residues. CDR3 protein: CASSPTTGLAGEEQYF. The CDR3 bases are TGTGCCAGCAGCCCAACAACGGGACTAGCGGGGGAAGAGCAGTACTTC. The complete variable domain, with remaining parts taken from reference TRBV7-3 and TRBJ2-7, reads GAGVSQTPSNKVTEKGKYVELRCDPISGHTALYWYRQSLGQGPEFLIYFQGTGAADDSGLPNDRFFAVRPEGSVSTLKIQRTERGDSAVYLCASSPTTGLAGEEQYFGPGTRLTVT.

The chain has TRBV7-9 and TRBJ1-1, with D possibly being TRBD1 (5 bases). V was shortened by 5 bases and J by 5 bases, with 9 bases between the two germline ends. Germline-derived CDR1 and CDR2 are SEHNR and FQNEAQ (reference sequence). The CDR3 runs to 12 residues. The CDR3 sequence: CASSVQGTEAFF. CDR3 coding DNA: TGTGCCAGCAGCGTTCAGGGAACTGAAGCTTTCTTT.

This clonotype was seen at least ten times. The V and J genes are TRBV5-5 and TRBJ1-1, with unresolved D. CDR3 length: 14 amino acids. V was clipped by 4 bases and J by 11 bases, with 21 bases between them. Germline assignment: CDR1 SGHKS and CDR2 YYEKEE (reference sequence). This CDR3 is CASSPEPIILDAFF. The CDR3 nucleotides read TGTGCCAGCAGCCCGGAACCCATAATCCTAGACGCTTTCTTT. Full variable domain (missing parts from reference TRBV5-5 and TRBJ1-1): DAGVTQSPTHLIKTRGQQVTLRCSPISGHKSVSWYQQVLGQGPQFIFQYYEKEERGRGNFPDRFSARQFPNYSSELNVNALLLGDSALYLCASSPEPIILDAFFGQGTRLTVV.

The V gene is TRBV28, the J gene TRBJ2-7; D call uncertain. This CDR3 is built from 11 residues. Trimming took off 7 bases at V and 5 bases at J, with 9 bases between the two ends. CDR1 and CDR2 (germline): MDHEN, SYDVKM. CDR3 in amino acids: CASNNGNEQYF. DNA for the CDR3: TGTGCCAGCAACAACGGCAACGAGCAGTACTTC.

The chain couples TRBV20-1 to TRBJ1-2; weak D call: TRBD1 (6 bases). V was pared by 1 base and J by 7 bases, with 19 bases between. CDR3 length equals 15 residues. Per germline, CDR1 DFQATT and CDR2 SNEGSKA (reference sequence). The CDR3 DNA is TGCAGTGCTAGAGGCGGGGGGGCAGGGATGGCTGGCTACACCTTC. Translated, it gives CSARGGGAGMAGYTF.

The genes are TRBV20-1 and TRBJ2-7; the match to TRBD1 covers 7 bases. V dropped 8 bases and J dropped 2; count of bases not matched to a gene: 6. Germline V CDR1 and CDR2: DFQATT, SNEGSKA (reference sequence). The CDR3 loop spans 12 amino acids. CDR3 amino acids: CSLQGSPYEQYF. DNA for the CDR3: TGCAGTCTACAGGGGTCCCCCTACGAGCAGTACTTC.

The rearrangement joins TRBV5-1 to TRBJ2-5; no definite D call. Trimming left V 5 bases short and J 2 bases short, with 10 bases between. CDR1 and CDR2 from the germline V gene are SGHRS and YFSETQ. The CDR3 loop spans 13 amino acids. CDR3 sequence (DNA): TGCGCCAGCAGTGTTGGTTTTCAAGAGACCCAGTACTTC. Its translation: CASSVGFQETQYF.

This clonotype was seen a handful of times. The chain joins TRBV12-3 or TRBV12-4 to TRBJ2-7, with 7 bases lining up with TRBD2. V trimming: 6 bases; J trimming: 4 bases; junction bases outside the gene matches: 12. The CDR3 extends over 15 amino acids. CDR3 coding DNA: TGTGCCAGCAGCATGGGGAGGGCTGCAATGTACGAGCAGTACTTC. Protein sequence: CASSMGRAAMYEQYF.

This clonotype occurred a few times. The V call is TRBV6-1, the J call TRBJ2-2; 7 positions agree with TRBD1. Per the germline V gene, CDR1 is MNHNS and CDR2 is SASEGT. V lost 3 bases and J lost 3; bases outside the gene matches: 7. The CDR3 extends over 16 amino acids. CDR3 in DNA: TGTGCCAGCAGTGAGACCCGGGACAGCTACACCGGGGAGCTGTTTTTT. This sequence encodes CASSETRDSYTGELFF.

This clonotype has just a few counts. This chain joins TRBV18 and TRBJ2-7, with D possibly matching TRBD1 (6 bases). With 2 bases removed from V and 5 bases from J, the gap between germline ends came to 19 bases. Looked up from germline, CDR1 is KGHSH and CDR2 is LQKENI. The CDR3 totals 16 residues. CDR3 residues: CASSPDPGHLKDEQYF. The CDR3 coding sequence is TGTGCCAGCTCACCAGATCCGGGACACCTCAAGGACGAGCAGTACTTC.

This clonotype was counted ten times or more. The J gene is TRBJ1-1, the V gene TRBV10-1; D is uncertain. Per the germline V gene, CDR1 is WNHNN and CDR2 is SYGVQD (reference sequence). The germline V and J ends were trimmed by 4 bases and 5 bases, with 11 bases remaining between them. The CDR3 consists of 13 residues. The CDR3 region is CASSVEIGTEAFF. The CDR3 DNA sequence: TGCGCCAGCAGTGTCGAGATAGGAACTGAAGCTTTCTTT.

This clonotype was counted at least ten times. This chain uses TRBV3-1 with TRBJ1-2, with 8 positions matching TRBD1. The length of the CDR3 is 16 residues. V gave up 8 bases and J gave up 0 bases; unmatched junction bases: 11. Germline CDR1 is LGHDT and CDR2 is YNNKEL (reference sequence). CDR3: CASVAGGALANYGYTF. In nucleotides, the CDR3 is TGTGCCAGCGTAGCAGGGGGCGCATTGGCTAACTATGGCTACACCTTC.

This clonotype was seen ten or more times. This chain links TRBV19 with TRBJ1-2; D unclear. Trimming cost V 4 bases and J 7 bases, with 22 bases left between them. CDR1 is LNHDA, CDR2 SQIVND, per germline (reference sequence). CDR3 length: 16 amino acids. The CDR3 DNA reads as TGTGCCAGTAGTACGCTTCCGGGCTCAGCAAAACGTGGCTACACCTTC. It yields the protein CASSTLPGSAKRGYTF.

This chain connects TRBV29-1 to TRBJ1-1, with a weak D call TRBD1 (6 bases). CDR1 is SQVTM and CDR2 is ANQGSEA in the germline V gene. The CDR3 spans 14 residues. The V gene lost 3 bases and the J gene lost 2 bases, with 13 bases spanning the gap. CDR3 DNA: TGCAGCGTTGAGGCTCGACAGGCCAACACTGAAGCTTTCTTT. Translated: CSVEARQANTEAFF.

The chain joins TRBV11-2 to TRBJ1-6; D is ambiguous. The CDR3 runs 15 residues. Germline V gives CDR1 SGHAT, CDR2 FQNNGV. V lost 2 bases, J lost 10 bases, and 15 bases lay in between. CDR3 amino acids: CASSLRILGVSPLHF. CDR3 DNA: TGTGCCAGCAGCTTACGGATACTTGGGGTCTCACCCCTCCACTTT.

The rearrangement joins TRBV12-5 to TRBJ1-1; D possibly corresponds to TRBD1 (5 bases). Germline CDR1 is LGHNT and CDR2 is FRNRAP. The CDR3 is 14 amino acids. Deletions cut 6 bases from V and 2 bases from J, with 13 bases between. The DNA of the CDR3 is TGTGCTAGTGGCACCGACAGCAAAAACACTGAAGCTTTCTTT. Translated: CASGTDSKNTEAFF. The full variable domain, completed using reference TRBV12-5 and TRBJ1-1, is DARVTQTPRHKVTEMGQEVTMRCQPILGHNTVFWYRQTMMQGLELLAYFRNRAPLDDSGMPKDRFSAEMPDATLATLKIQPSEPRDSAVYFCASGTDSKNTEAFFGQGTRLTVV.

The chain couples TRBV9 to TRBJ2-7; tentatively, D is TRBD1 (6 bases). The germline gives CDR1 SGDLS, CDR2 YYNGEE. This CDR3 is built from 14 residues. Trimming pared 7 bases from V and 2 bases from J, leaving 16 bases between. CDR3 amino acids: CASGGLLNAYEQYF. CDR3 sequence (DNA): TGTGCCAGCGGGGGCCTCCTGAACGCCTACGAGCAGTACTTC.

This clonotype was counted many times. The chain joins TRBV5-1 to TRBJ1-6; TRBD1 might be the D (6 bases). Trimming took 6 bases from V and 2 from J, leaving 12 bases between them. The V gene's germline CDR1 is SGHRS and CDR2 YFSETQ. The CDR3 has 15 residues. The DNA of the CDR3 is TGCGCCAGCAATCAGGGGTCGCCCTATAATTCACCCCTCCACTTT. Translation gives CASNQGSPYNSPLHF.

This clonotype was seen a handful of times. The gene calls are TRBV15 and TRBJ1-2, with 7 bases fitting TRBD1. This CDR3 spans 14 amino acids. J gave up 1 base and V 5 bases, and 4 bases lay outside the gene matches. Germline CDR1 reads LNHNV; CDR2 reads YYDKDF (reference sequence). The CDR3 bases are TGTGCCACCAGCGGCGGGACAGATAACTATGGCTACACCTTC. This encodes CATSGGTDNYGYTF.

The chain carries TRBV4-1 and TRBJ1-2; 9 bases line up with TRBD1. The junction had 10 bases not matched to a gene; V was cut back by 1 base and J by 7 bases. CDR1 is MGHRA, CDR2 YSYEKL, per germline. The CDR3 contains 16 residues. This CDR3 is CASSQARTGVIGGYTF. CDR3 nucleotides: TGCGCCAGCAGCCAAGCTAGGACAGGGGTAATTGGTGGCTACACCTTC.

This clonotype has ten or more counts. The chain combines TRBV2 with TRBJ2-5, with D unresolved. The V and J ends lost 5 bases and 1 base respectively, with 14 bases between them. The CDR3 runs to 15 residues. The germline CDR1 and CDR2 sequences are SNHLY and FYNNEI. This chain's CDR3 is CASSSPRIGQETQYF. CDR3 coding DNA: TGTGCCAGCAGTTCCCCGCGGATAGGCCAAGAGACCCAGTACTTC.

This sequence joins TRBV6-1 and TRBJ2-2; TRBD2 agrees at 8 bases. The CDR3 runs 16 residues. CDR1 and CDR2 (germline): MNHNS, SASEGT. With 5 bases clipped from V and 9 bases from J, the junction kept 14 bases outside the gene matches. In DNA form, the CDR3 reads TGTGCCAGCAGTTCCCGGGGAGTAGCGGGGTGGCGGGAGCTGTTTTTT. It is translated as CASSSRGVAGWRELFF.

This rearrangement joins TRBV9 to TRBJ1-2, with D possibly matching TRBD1 (5 bases). The V end was cut by 5 bases, the J end by 4 bases, with 21 bases between. The CDR3 covers 16 residues. Germline V CDR1 and CDR2: SGDLS, YYNGEE. The CDR3 region has the DNA TGTGCCAGCAGTTCATCAGCCAGGGAATTATCCTATGGCTACACCTTC. This gives the protein CASSSSARELSYGYTF. Looking up the rest from reference TRBV9 and TRBJ1-2 gives the full variable domain: DSGVTQTPKHLITATGQRVTLRCSPRSGDLSVYWYQQSLDQGLQFLIQYYNGEERAKGNILERFSAQQFPDLHSELNLSSLELGDSALYFCASSSSARELSYGYTFGSGTRLTVV.

This clonotype came up many times. The chain has TRBV5-1 and TRBJ2-7; 13 nucleotides match TRBD2. Losses at the gene ends were 4 bases for V and 2 bases for J; bases not matched to a gene: 3. Looked up from germline, CDR1 is SGHRS and CDR2 is YFSETQ. The CDR3 totals 15 residues. The CDR3 region has the DNA TGCGCCAGCAGCGGAACTAGCGGGGGGGCCTACGAGCAGTACTTC. This translates into CASSGTSGGAYEQYF.

Regarding this clonotype: This may come from a read error, since a much larger clone is one base off. The chain combines TRBV2 with TRBJ1-1, with D perhaps TRBD1 (6 bases). Germline V lookup: CDR1 SNHLY, CDR2 FYNNEI. CDR3 length: 15 residues. CDR3 nucleotides: TGTGCCAGCAGTGGGGGGGGCGGAAGTTCCACTGGAGCTTTCTTT. Protein: CASSGGGGSSTGAFF.

This clonotype was counted only a few times. The rearrangement joins TRBV19 to TRBJ1-5; 7 bases fit TRBD1. Trimming took 6 bases from V and 5 from J; bases not matched to a gene: 10. The CDR3 covers 15 residues. Germline assignment: CDR1 LNHDA and CDR2 SQIVND (reference sequence). CDR3 sequence (DNA): TGTGCCAGTAGCCGACAGGGACTTGAGGATCAGCCCCAGCATTTT. This sequence encodes CASSRQGLEDQPQHF.

A note on this clonotype: A read error is possible here, since a much larger clone lies one base away. V usage is TRBV5-1 and J usage is TRBJ2-7, with TRBD1 matching 11 bases. The ends lost 4 bases at V and 7 bases at J; junction bases unmatched: 7. CDR1 is SGHRS, CDR2 YFSETQ, per germline. This CDR3 is built from 14 residues. Written as DNA, the CDR3 is TGCGCCAGCAGCCCCGGGACAGGGGGGATTGAGCAGTACTTC. Encoded protein: CASSPGTGGIEQYF.

In its sample, this clonotype was seen a few times. The rearrangement links TRBV18 to TRBJ1-4; a weak D match, TRBD1 (5 bases). V lost 6 bases and J 0 bases, leaving 14 bases between the germline ends. Germline loops: CDR1 KGHSH, CDR2 LQKENI. The CDR3 consists of 16 residues. The CDR3 region is CASSRQGPATNEKLFF. The CDR3, as DNA: TGTGCCAGCTCGCGCCAGGGCCCTGCAACTAATGAAAAACTGTTTTTT.

This clonotype was detected only a few times. This chain connects TRBV5-1 to TRBJ2-7, with TRBD2 identical over 7 bases. The J segment lost 2 bases and the V segment lost 2 bases, leaving 4 bases of the junction unmatched. The V gene's germline CDR1 is SGHRS and CDR2 YFSETQ. The CDR3 runs 14 residues. The DNA for the CDR3 is TGCGCCAGCAGCTTCGCGGGGGAGACCTACGAGCAGTACTTC. Translation gives CASSFAGETYEQYF.